This entry describes one T cell receptor beta chain. The antigen remains unidentified. The V gene lost 0 bases and the J gene lost 8 bases, with 14 bases spanning the gap. Germline CDR1 reads SGDLS; CDR2 reads YYNGEE. This CDR3 is built from 15 residues. This table comes from immunoSEQ multiplex PCR, and its TCRdb copy is limited to in-frame clones, with some not included. The table lists 160,000 or so clones, around nine tenths of them singletons. This record comes from a study of cytomegalovirus exposure and HLA in healthy donors. Looking at the study overall: The approximately 710 first-cohort repertoires and the roughly 130 validation repertoires shared the same platform, a later analysis reported.

Study-wide results and caveats: According to a later analysis, TCR clusters from the first cohort tended to co-occur in the 90 to 150 validation repertoires.

Sequencing used PBMCs. The sequence was collected from a man aged 18 to 29 in good health and CMV-seropositive. J is TRBJ2-2 and V is TRBV9; TRBD1 is a possible D gene (5 bases). CDR3 sequence reads: CASSVEAGWIGELFF. In DNA form, the CDR3 reads TGTGCCAGCAGCGTAGAAGCAGGGTGGATAGGGGAGCTGTTTTTT.